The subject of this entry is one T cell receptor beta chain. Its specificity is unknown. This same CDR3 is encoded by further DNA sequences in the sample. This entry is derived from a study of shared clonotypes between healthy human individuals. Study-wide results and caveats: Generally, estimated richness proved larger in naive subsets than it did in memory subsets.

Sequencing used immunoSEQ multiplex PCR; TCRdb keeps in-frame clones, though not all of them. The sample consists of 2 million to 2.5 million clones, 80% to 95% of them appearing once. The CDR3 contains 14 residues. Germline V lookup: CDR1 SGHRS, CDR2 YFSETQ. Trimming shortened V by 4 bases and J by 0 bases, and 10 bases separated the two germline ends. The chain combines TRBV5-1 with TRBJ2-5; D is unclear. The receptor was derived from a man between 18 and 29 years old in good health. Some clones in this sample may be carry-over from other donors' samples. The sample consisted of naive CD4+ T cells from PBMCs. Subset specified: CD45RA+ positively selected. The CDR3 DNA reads TGCGCCAGCAGCACCGGTCGAGACCAAGAGACCCAGTACTTC. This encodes CASSTGRDQETQYF.